In its sample, the clone carrying this T cell receptor (beta chain) was seen many times. Its cognate antigen is unknown. MiXCR was run by TCRdb on the multiplex PCR reads, yielding one entry per CDR3 protein. This repertoire shows about 150,000 distinct CDR3 sequences, approximately 20% found once; its top ten account for around 2.7%. This entry comes from a study of breast tumors, draining lymph nodes, adjacent tissues. Axillary draining lymph nodes of breast cancer patients supplied the node samples. Study results and limitations: Tumor and nontumor repertoires were significantly more similar in luminal-like than in basal-like breast cancer. Tumor repertoires ranked between lymph nodes and nontumor tissue in diversity, with V and J gene preferences.

Sequences were obtained from axillary lymph node tissue. The receptor comes from a female donor with breast cancer. Some clones in this sample may be carry-over from other donors' samples.

The CDR3 reads CASSSPSGREIYEQYF. As DNA, the CDR3 is TGTGCCAGCAGTTCCCCGAGCGGGAGGGAGATCTACGAGCAGTACTTC. The chain employs TRBV6-2 or TRBV6-3 and TRBJ2-7, with 10 bases fitting TRBD2. This CDR3 contains 16 residues. The trim removed 4 bases at V and 3 bases at J, leaving 9 bases unmatched. Germline V gives CDR1 MNHEY, CDR2 SVGEGT.